Listed here are 7 T cell receptor beta chains from one sample, sequenced in a study of blood T cell repertoires in COVID-19. TCRdb's table, derived via immunoSEQ multiplex PCR, lists solely in-frame clones and lacks some. The data contain 170,000 or so clones, approximately 80% of them seen just once; the ten biggest clones take up 1.5%. The sample was peripheral blood. These TCRs come from a human donor in a cohort sampled during active COVID-19.

This clone has only a few counts. The rearrangement uses TRBV7-3 and TRBJ1-1; 8 positions match TRBD1. After removal of 5 bases from V and 1 base from J, the junction contained 12 bases not matched to a gene. The CDR3 sequence is 17 residues long. CDR1 and CDR2 from the germline V gene are SGHTA and FQGTGA. CDR3 residues: CASSLGQGFLKNTEAFF. For the CDR3, the DNA is TGTGCCAGCAGCCTCGGACAGGGATTTTTAAAGAACACTGAAGCTTTCTTT.

J is TRBJ2-7 and V is TRBV15; 11 bases agree with TRBD1. Germline lookup yields CDR1 LNHNV and CDR2 YYDKDF (reference sequence). V trimming: 3 bases; J trimming: 3 bases; junction bases outside the gene matches: 7. This CDR3 has 16 amino acids. The CDR3 DNA is TGTGCCACCAGCAGGATAACCGGGACAGGGGGCTACGAGCAGTACTTC. Its protein product is CATSRITGTGGYEQYF.

This chain joins TRBV27 and TRBJ2-5; the match to TRBD2 covers 11 bases. Germline V lookup: CDR1 MNHEY, CDR2 SMNVEV (reference sequence). The CDR3 spans 15 residues. J was trimmed by 5 bases and V by 5 bases; bases with no gene match: 7. The CDR3 sequence: CASSPLAGGRETQYF. DNA of the CDR3: TGTGCCAGCAGTCCCTTAGCGGGGGGGCGGGAGACCCAGTACTTC.

This chain links TRBV6-6 with TRBJ1-1; no firm D call. CDR1 and CDR2 from the germline V gene are MNHNY and SVGAGI (reference sequence). CDR3 length equals 12 residues. Trimming pared 1 base from V and 5 bases from J, leaving 5 bases between. This chain's CDR3 is CASSYFLTEAFF. The CDR3 DNA sequence: TGTGCCAGCAGTTACTTCTTGACTGAAGCTTTCTTT.

This clone occurred once. V is TRBV19 and J is TRBJ1-1; TRBD1 is a possible D gene (5 bases). Germline values: CDR1 LNHDA, CDR2 SQIVND (reference sequence). This CDR3 is 13 amino acids long. The ends were cut back, 7 bases at V and 5 bases at J, with 14 bases in the middle. The CDR3 DNA sequence: TGTGCCAGTAATACAGGTGGAGGGACTGAAGCTTTCTTT. Its protein product is CASNTGGGTEAFF.

The chain links TRBV9 to TRBJ2-7, with D perhaps TRBD2 (5 bases). Deletions cut 4 bases from V and 3 bases from J, with 8 bases between. The CDR3 loop spans 12 amino acids. CDR1 is SGDLS, CDR2 YYNGEE, per germline. The CDR3 loop is CASSPEGYEQYF. CDR3 in DNA: TGTGCCAGCAGCCCCGAGGGCTACGAGCAGTACTTC.

The V call is TRBV19, the J call TRBJ2-7; D not certain. Trimming shortened V by 5 bases and J by 1 base, and 15 bases separated the two germline ends. This CDR3 has 15 residues. The germline V gene encodes CDR1 LNHDA and CDR2 SQIVND (reference sequence). The CDR3 spells CASSSQVGSSYEQYF. The CDR3 bases are TGTGCCAGTAGTTCCCAAGTTGGCAGTTCCTACGAGCAGTACTTC.